The entry below describes one T cell receptor beta chain. These data originate in a study of blood T cell repertoires in COVID-19. At the level of the study: The study counted Cohort 3 donors as recovered given two negative PCRs, clearance, or symptom resolution. Sites across the United States, Italy and Spain contributed samples from acute and convalescent COVID-19. PBMCs, B-cell-depleted T cells, or T cells were the source of the cDNA or gDNA that made up the material.

The method was immunoSEQ multiplex PCR; TCRdb's version includes in-frame clones alone and lacks a portion of them. The sample records 350,000 to 450,000 clones, 70% to 90% being singletons. Individuals drawn from approximately 26 US areas were roughly 18 to 89 years old. The germline gives CDR1 SGHVS, CDR2 FNYEAQ. The CDR3 has 14 residues. V lost 5 bases and J lost 5; bases outside the gene matches: 4. This receptor was obtained from a man aged 35 to 55 in a cohort exposed to, infected with or recovered from COVID-19 (not recorded which). The sequenced sample was PBMCs or T cells enriched from blood (not recorded which). J is TRBJ2-7 and V is TRBV7-6; TRBD1 matches 12 bases. The CDR3 region is CASSQGTGGNEQYF. The CDR3 nucleotides read TGTGCCAGCAGCCAAGGGACAGGGGGCAACGAGCAGTACTTC.